The clone carrying this T cell receptor (beta chain) showed up just a few times. Antigen: not known. The data derive from a study of CD8 T cells in ankylosing spondylitis. Study results and caveats: Clones linked to the disease showed a CD8+ phenotype. They occurred at relatively low frequencies in peripheral blood.

TCRdb processed the 5' RACE reads anew with MiXCR; each CDR3 protein has one entry. The data hold a few hundred thousand distinct CDR3 sequences, with around 18% observed a single time. V lost 0 bases and J 4 bases, leaving 7 bases between the germline ends. The germline CDR1 and CDR2 sequences are SGHRS and YFSETQ. The CDR3 has 13 amino acids. The J gene is TRBJ1-1, the V gene TRBV5-1; no definite D call. The sample was blood, either unsorted or a sorted T cell fraction (not recorded which). The receptor comes from a male donor with ankylosing spondylitis or in good health (not recorded which). The DNA for the CDR3 is TGCGCCAGCAGCTTGGTGGGAATCACTGAAGCTTTCTTT. This translates into CASSLVGITEAFF.